This T cell receptor (beta chain) was identified in a study of sequential checkpoint blockade in melanoma. Study at large: DNA from 91 pretreatment tumor samples underwent TCRβ immunosequencing. Twenty-two patients had matched tumor biopsies before treatment and at week 13 after nivolumab or ipilimumab alone.

To note about this clone: What it recognizes is unknown.

Assay: immunoSEQ multiplex PCR; the TCRdb copy retains only in-frame clones and omits some. The table includes 2,000 to 3,000 clones, roughly a third detected once. Treatment defined: randomized to nivolumab then ipilimumab (arm A) or the reverse (arm B). CDR3 length equals 18 residues. Germline CDR1 and CDR2: LNHDA and SQIVND (reference sequence). V shed 7 bases, J shed 7 bases, and the junction held 24 bases outside the gene matches. Study-wide points: PD-L1 staining and CD8+ counts, not mutational load, tracked tumor T-cell clonality. For nivolumab-first patients, baseline tumor clonality was associated with response.

This TCR was recovered from a human donor with melanoma. The rearrangement links TRBV19 to TRBJ1-2; TRBD1 aligns across 7 bases. The sample consisted of tumor tissue (inferred from file names), taken from a patient given nivolumab and ipilimumab in sequence. The CDR3, as DNA: TGTGCCAGTACCGGGGAGGGAGGGGGACAGCGACGGTTTCGTGGCTACACCTTC. Translation gives CASTGEGGGQRRFRGYTF. Looking up the rest from reference TRBV19 and TRBJ1-2 gives the full variable domain: DGGITQSPKYLFRKEGQNVTLSCEQNLNHDAMYWYRQDPGQGLRLIYYSQIVNDFQKGDIAEGYSVSREKKESFPLTVTSAQKNPTAFYLCASTGEGGGQRRFRGYTFGSGTRLTVV.